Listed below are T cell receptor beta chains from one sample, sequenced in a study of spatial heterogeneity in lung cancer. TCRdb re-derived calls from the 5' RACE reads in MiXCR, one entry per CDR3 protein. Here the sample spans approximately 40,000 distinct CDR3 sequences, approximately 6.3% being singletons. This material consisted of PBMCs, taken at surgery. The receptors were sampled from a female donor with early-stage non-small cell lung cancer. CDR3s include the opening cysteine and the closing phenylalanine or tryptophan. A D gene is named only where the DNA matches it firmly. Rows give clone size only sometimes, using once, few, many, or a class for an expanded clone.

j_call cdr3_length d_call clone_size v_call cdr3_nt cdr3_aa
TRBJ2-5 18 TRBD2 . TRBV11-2 TGTGCCAGCAGCTTAATAGCGGGGGGCTCCTCAGAAAGGGAGACCCAGTACTTC CASSLIAGGSSERETQYF
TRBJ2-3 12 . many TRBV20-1 TGCAGTGCTAGATTTACGTGGGATACGCAGTATTTT CSARFTWDTQYF
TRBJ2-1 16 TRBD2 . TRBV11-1 TGTGCCAGCAGCCATAGCGGGGGGCGCTCCTACAATGAGCAGTTCTTC CASSHSGGRSYNEQFF
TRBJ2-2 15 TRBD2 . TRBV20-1 TGCAGTGCTTCTATCGGGACTAGGGGGACCGGGGAGCTGTTTTTT CSASIGTRGTGELFF
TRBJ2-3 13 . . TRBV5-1 TGCGCCAGCAGCGCTCAGGGTACAGATACGCAGTATTTT CASSAQGTDTQYF
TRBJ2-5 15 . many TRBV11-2 TGTGCCAGCAGCTTCTTGCCGGACCAACAAGAGACCCAGTACTTC CASSFLPDQQETQYF
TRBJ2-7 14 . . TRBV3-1 TGTGCCAGCAGCCAAGGGGACGGAGCCTACGAGCAGTACTTC CASSQGDGAYEQYF
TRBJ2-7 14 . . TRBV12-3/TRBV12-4 TGTGCCAGCAGGAGGGGATTAAGCTCCTACGAGCAGTACTTC CASRRGLSSYEQYF
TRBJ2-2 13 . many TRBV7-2 TGTGCCAGCAGCTTAAGGGGGACCGGGGAGCTGTTTTTT CASSLRGTGELFF
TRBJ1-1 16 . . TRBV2 TGTGCCAGCAGTGAAGCGCTTCAGACGGTAAACACTGAAGCTTTCTTT CASSEALQTVNTEAFF
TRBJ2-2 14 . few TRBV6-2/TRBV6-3 TGTGCCAGCAGTCCGACAGGGCGGGGCGGGGAGCTGTTTTTT CASSPTGRGGELFF
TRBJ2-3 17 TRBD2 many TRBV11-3 TGTGCCAGCAGCTTAGGCCTTGGAGCGGGGCTCGTGGATACGCAGTATTTT CASSLGLGAGLVDTQYF
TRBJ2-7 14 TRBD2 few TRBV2 TGTGCCAGCAGCTCCGGGACTAGGGCTTCGGAGCAGTACTTC CASSSGTRASEQYF
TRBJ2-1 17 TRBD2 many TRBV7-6 TGTGCCAGCAGCCCTCGACTAGCGGGGGGGTCCTACAATGAGCAGTTCTTC CASSPRLAGGSYNEQFF
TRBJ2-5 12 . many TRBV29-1 TGCAGCGTCACTGAAGGTACAGAGACCCAGTACTTC CSVTEGTETQYF
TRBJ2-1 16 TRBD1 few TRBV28 TGTGCCAGCAGCCCAAACCCGGGACAGTCCTACAATGAGCAGTTCTTC CASSPNPGQSYNEQFF
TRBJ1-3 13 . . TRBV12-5 TGTGCTAGTGGCAGGGGATCTGGAAACACCATATATTTT CASGRGSGNTIYF
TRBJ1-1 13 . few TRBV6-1 TGTGCCAGCATTGCAGGGTGGAACACTGAAGCTTTCTTT CASIAGWNTEAFF
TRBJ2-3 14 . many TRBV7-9 TGTGCCAGCAGCGTTGGACGGAGCACAGATACGCAGTATTTT CASSVGRSTDTQYF
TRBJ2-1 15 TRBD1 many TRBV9 TGTGCCAGCAGCGCCAGACAGGGCTCCTACAATGAGCAGTTCTTC CASSARQGSYNEQFF
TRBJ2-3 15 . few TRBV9 TGTGCCAGCAGCGCCAATCAGGGTAACACAGATACGCAGTATTTT CASSANQGNTDTQYF
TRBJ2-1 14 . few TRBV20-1 TGCAGTGCAGTGCTAGCAGCCGGGGGAGAAGAGCAGTTCTTC CSAVLAAGGEEQFF
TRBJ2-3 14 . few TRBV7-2 TGTGCCAGCAGCTGGGCGGACCTAAAAATGGCGCAGTATTTT CASSWADLKMAQYF